Presented here are 5 T cell receptor beta chains from one specimen sequenced in a study of long-term antiretroviral therapy in people with HIV. The authors ran the immunoSEQ assay, v3.0, at survey level. Produced via immunoSEQ multiplex PCR; TCRdb's table is partial and in-frame only. The repertoire holds more than 20,000 clones, with about 95% as singletons. This material consisted of unsorted PBMCs, taken just over 4.8 years after starting antiretroviral therapy. These receptors came from a woman aged 45-60 years with HIV.

DNA for the CDR3: TGTGCCAGCAGCAAGGGACAGGGGGGTTCCTACGAGCAGTACTTC. Translating it yields CASSKGQGGSYEQYF. V and J are TRBV11-3 and TRBJ2-7, with TRBD1 matching 11 bases. Germline V gene lookup returns CDR1 SGHNT and CDR2 YENEEA. Unmatched junction bases numbered 4, after V lost 5 bases and J lost 1 base. CDR3 length: 15 residues. Looking up the rest from reference TRBV11-3 and TRBJ2-7 gives the full variable domain: EAGVVQSPRYKIIEKKQPVAFWCNPISGHNTLYWYLQNLGQGPELLIRYENEEAVDDSQLPKDRFSAERLKGVDSTLKIQPAELGDSAVYLCASSKGQGGSYEQYFGPGTRLTVT.

V usage is TRBV28 and J usage is TRBJ2-5; possible D gene TRBD1, 6 bases. The CDR3 consists of 17 residues. Trimming took 4 bases from V and 0 from J, leaving 18 bases between them. The V gene's germline CDR1 is MDHEN and CDR2 SYDVKM. CDR3 amino acids: CASSSLKTGLYQETQYF. The CDR3 DNA reads as TGTGCCAGCAGTTCCCTCAAGACAGGCCTGTACCAAGAGACCCAGTACTTC.

V is TRBV5-1 and J is TRBJ1-4; tentatively, D is TRBD1 (5 bases). This CDR3 comprises 14 residues. Trimming left V 4 bases short and J 6 bases short, with 13 bases between. Germline V gene lookup returns CDR1 SGHRS and CDR2 YFSETQ. The CDR3 DNA reads as TGCGCCAGCAGCCTGGGAGGGGTGGATGAAAAACTGTTTTTT. This sequence encodes CASSLGGVDEKLFF.

V usage is TRBV19 and J usage is TRBJ2-1; D is unclear. This CDR3 contains 15 residues. V was pared by 2 bases and J by 2 bases, with 10 bases between. The germline V gene has CDR1 LNHDA and CDR2 SQIVND (reference sequence). The CDR3 sequence: CASSITDSTYNEQFF. The CDR3 bases are TGTGCCAGTAGTATAACCGACTCTACCTACAATGAGCAGTTCTTC.

This rearrangement joins TRBV29-1 to TRBJ2-5; the match to TRBD1 covers 7 bases. Germline V CDR1 and CDR2: SQVTM, ANQGSEA. This CDR3 contains 11 residues. V trimming: 6 bases; J trimming: 5 bases; junction bases outside the gene matches: 3. CDR3 amino acids: CSVTGVETQYF. Written as DNA, the CDR3 is TGCAGCGTCACAGGGGTCGAGACCCAGTACTTC.